The clone carrying this T cell receptor (beta chain) was seen more than once but under ten times. This entry comes from a study of T-cell memory formation after mild COVID-19. Study details: Largely, the TCR clusters proved donor specific.

CDR1 and CDR2 (germline): SGDLS, YYNGEE. The V end lost 3 bases, the J end lost 6 bases, and 13 bases lay between the germline ends. This CDR3 region has 14 residues. MiXCR, run by TCRdb on the 5' RACE reads, gives a single entry per CDR3 protein. Of hundreds of thousands of distinct CDR3 sequences in the sample, approximately 14% were seen once. The TCR comes from a man between 18 and 35 years old who had mild COVID-19 (a few samples of this study predate the infection). Cell type and time point are not known. What was sequenced was PBMCs or a T cell subset sorted from them (not recorded which). The chain joins TRBV9 to TRBJ2-1, with D unresolved. For the CDR3, the DNA is TGTGCCAGCAGCGAACACATCCCACCCAATGAGCAGTTCTTC. Its protein product is CASSEHIPPNEQFF.